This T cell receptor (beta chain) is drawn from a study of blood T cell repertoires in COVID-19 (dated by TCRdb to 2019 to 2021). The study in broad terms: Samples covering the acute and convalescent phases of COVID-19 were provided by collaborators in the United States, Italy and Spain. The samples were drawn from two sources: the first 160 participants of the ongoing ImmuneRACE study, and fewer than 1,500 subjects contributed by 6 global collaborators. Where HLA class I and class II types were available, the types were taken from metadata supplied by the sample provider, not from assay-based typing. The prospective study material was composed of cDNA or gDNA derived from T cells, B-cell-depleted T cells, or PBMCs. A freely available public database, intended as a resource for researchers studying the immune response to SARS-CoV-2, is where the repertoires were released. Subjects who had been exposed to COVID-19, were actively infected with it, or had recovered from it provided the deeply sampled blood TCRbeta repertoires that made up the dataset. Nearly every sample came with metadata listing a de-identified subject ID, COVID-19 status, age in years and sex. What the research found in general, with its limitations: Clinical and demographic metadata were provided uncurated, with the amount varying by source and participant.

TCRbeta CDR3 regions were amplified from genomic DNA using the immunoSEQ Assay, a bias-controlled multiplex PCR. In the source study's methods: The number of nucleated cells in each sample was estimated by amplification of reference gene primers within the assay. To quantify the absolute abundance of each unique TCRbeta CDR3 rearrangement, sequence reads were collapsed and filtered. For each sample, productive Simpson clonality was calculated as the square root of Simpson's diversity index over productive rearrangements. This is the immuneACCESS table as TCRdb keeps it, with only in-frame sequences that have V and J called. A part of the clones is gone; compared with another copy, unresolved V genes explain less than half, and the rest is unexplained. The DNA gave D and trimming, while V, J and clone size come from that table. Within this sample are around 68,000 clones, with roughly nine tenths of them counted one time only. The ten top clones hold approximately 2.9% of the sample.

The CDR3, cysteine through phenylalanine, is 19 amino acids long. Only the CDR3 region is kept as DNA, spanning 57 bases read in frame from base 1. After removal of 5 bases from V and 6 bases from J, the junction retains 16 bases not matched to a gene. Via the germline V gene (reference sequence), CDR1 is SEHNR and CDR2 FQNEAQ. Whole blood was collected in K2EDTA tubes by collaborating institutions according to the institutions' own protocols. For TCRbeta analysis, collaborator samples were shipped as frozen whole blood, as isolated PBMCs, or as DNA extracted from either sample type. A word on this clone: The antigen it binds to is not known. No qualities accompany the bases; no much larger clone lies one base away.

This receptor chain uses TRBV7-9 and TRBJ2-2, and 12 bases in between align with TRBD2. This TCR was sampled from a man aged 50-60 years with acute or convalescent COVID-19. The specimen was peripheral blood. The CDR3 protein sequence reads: CASSQRLLASGRAAGELFF. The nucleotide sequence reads TGTGCCAGCAGCCAACGACTGCTAGCTAGCGGGAGGGCCGCCGGGGAGCTGTTTTTT.